This TCR beta chain derives from a study of graft-versus-host responses after intestinal transplantation. Background on the study: Each of the recipients got a multivisceral, liver-intestinal, or isolated intestinal transplant.

The assay was immunoSEQ multiplex PCR, and TCRdb's table has in-frame clones only and misses some. The table records roughly 25,000 clones, more than 75% of them present only once. Germline-derived CDR1 and CDR2 are LGHNA and YSLEER. The CDR3 length is 15 residues. Trimming shortened V by 1 base and J by 7 bases, and 13 bases separated the two germline ends. Of note for this clone: The antigen is unknown.

Sequences were derived from unstimulated CD8+ T cells sorted from spleen or lymph node cells, sampled before transplant. The sequence was obtained from a human donor who was the organ donor for an intestinal transplant. The gene calls are TRBV4-3 and TRBJ2-2; D is tentatively TRBD1 or TRBD2 (6 bases each). CDR3: CASSQGSGAGGELFF. CDR3 sequence (DNA): TGCGCCAGCAGCCAAGGATCGGGGGCGGGCGGGGAGCTGTTTTTT.